This T cell receptor (beta chain) was documented in a study of T cells in Graves' hyperthyroidism and ophthalmopathy. CDR1 is DFQATT and CDR2 is SNEGSKA in the germline V gene (reference sequence). The CDR3 totals 12 residues. Trimming took 5 bases from V and 8 from J, leaving 12 bases between them. Uncontrolled infections, other autoimmune diseases, pregnancy or lactation led to exclusion of patients. Template material for amplifying TCR beta CDR3 regions consisted of RNA transcripts. The HTBI primer set served for first-round RT-PCR of the TCR CDR3. In TCRdb, the multiplex PCR reads were re-called with MiXCR into one record per CDR3 protein. The sample records about 460,000 distinct CDR3 sequences, around a fifth being singletons.

The source of this sequence is a woman in her 70s with Graves' ophthalmopathy. The chain uses TRBV20-1 and TRBJ1-4; a possible D gene is TRBD1 (5 bases). Sequencing was performed on blood. The CDR3 region has the DNA TGCAGTGCTTGGGACCAAACCGAAAAACTGTTTTTT. Translation gives CSAWDQTEKLFF.